The present T cell receptor (beta chain) was sequenced within a study of T cell responses to AZD1222 COVID-19 vaccine. Looked up from germline, CDR1 is MNHNS and CDR2 is SASEGT. The CDR3 contains 14 residues. V shed 3 bases and J shed 3 bases, with 8 bases lying between them. This clone was detected a few times. No antigen is known for it. General study results and limits: At 160-218 and 743-854, vaccine-associated CD4 TCRs were dominant, and they spanned spike. Repertoire sampling happened only post peak T cell response.

The protocol was immunoSEQ multiplex PCR, while the TCRdb copy is restricted to in-frame clones and leaves out a portion. The sample records about 140,000 clones, roughly 87% being singletons. The rearrangement links TRBV6-1 to TRBJ2-2, with D unresolved. Sequenced material: peripheral blood, taken 28 days after the second AZD1222 dose. The sequence was obtained from an adult who received the AZD1222 COVID-19 vaccine. CDR3 in DNA: TGTGCCAGCAGTGATGGCAGTCACACCGGGGAGCTGTTTTTT. It codes for CASSDGSHTGELFF.